This TCR beta chain originates from a study of T cell repertoires in cytomegalovirus infection. MiXCR, run by TCRdb on the reads, gives a single entry per CDR3 protein. The sample has under 850,000 distinct CDR3 sequences, 30% to 40% seen once. This clonotype was counted many times. Antigen unknown. This receptor was identified in a human donor in good health (CMV status not recorded). Some clones in this sample may be carry-over from other donors' samples. Sequencing used cultured PBMCs, obtained from culture after CMV antigen stimulation.

The CDR3: CASSLGLRTSATQYF. In nucleotides, the CDR3 is TGTGCCAGCAGCTTAGGTCTCAGGACTAGCGCTACGCAGTATTTT. The gene calls are TRBV7-8 and TRBJ2-3; 9 bases fit TRBD2. The germline V gene encodes CDR1 SGHVS and CDR2 FQNEAQ. This CDR3 region has 15 residues. Trimming removed 1 base from V and 8 bases from J; junction bases left unmatched: 7.